The entry below gives a single T cell receptor (beta chain) sequence along with its context. This sample is part of a study of blood T cell repertoires in COVID-19. Authors' methods: The authors estimated nucleated cell counts from reference gene primer amplification. Sequenced by immunoSEQ multiplex PCR; TCRdb stores in-frame clones only, minus some. That table supplies the V and J calls and clone size; D and trimming were determined from the DNA. The table lists roughly 70,000 clones, roughly 84% of them singletons. Trimming took off 5 bases at V and 5 bases at J, with 18 bases between the two ends. CDR3 length equals 15 residues. CDR1 KGHSH and CDR2 LQKENI come from the germline V gene.

The TCR sequence derives from a man aged 65-85 years with active or convalescent COVID-19. The chain employs TRBV18 and TRBJ1-1; weak D call: TRBD1 (5 bases). Sequences were obtained from peripheral blood. The CDR3 protein is CASSATQSPGTEAFF. In nucleotides, the CDR3 is TGTGCCAGCTCAGCGACCCAGAGCCCAGGGACTGAAGCTTTCTTT.